This is a list of T cell receptor beta chains from one sample in a study of shared clonotypes between healthy human individuals. The assay was immunoSEQ multiplex PCR, and TCRdb's table has in-frame clones only and misses some. Of hundreds of thousands of clones listed, roughly 70% are singletons. Input material: memory CD4+ T cells sorted from blood. The receptors were gathered from a woman aged 30 to 39 in good health. The CDR3 runs from the conserved cysteine through the conserved F or W.

CASSLGGSDSYEQYF TRBJ2-7 TRBV11-3
CASSRFATNEKLFF TRBJ1-4 TRBV6-5
CASSYSEGNYGYTF TRBJ1-2 TRBV6-6
CASSSRTSGPHSYEQYF TRBJ2-7 TRBV5-1
CASGEGPTGELFF TRBJ2-2 TRBV6-4
CASKNQGLNNEQFF TRBJ2-1 TRBV28
CASSLELATYEQYF TRBJ2-7 TRBV11-2
CASSYSAGTYEQYF TRBJ2-7 TRBV6-5
CAWRGERYDEQYF . TRBV30
CASSTPGTGTYEQYF TRBJ2-7 TRBV7-2
CASSFGGSSTGELFF TRBJ2-2 TRBV11-2
CASSYSLVNEQFF TRBJ2-1 TRBV6-6
CASSESWGSLGKLFF TRBJ1-4 TRBV6-1
CASSLGDRAFSELFF TRBJ2-2 TRBV5-8
CASSHANEQFF TRBJ2-1 TRBV10-1
CASGKGGSRNNEQFF TRBJ2-1 TRBV6-5
CASSRSGTDYEQYF TRBJ2-7 TRBV18
CASSSMINTEAFF TRBJ1-1 TRBV19
CAMRKGQGGTGELFF TRBJ2-2 TRBV28
CASSDRGPYNEQFF TRBJ2-1 TRBV19
CASSLPRSYEQYF TRBJ2-7 TRBV5-1
CASSYSTGISGYTF TRBJ1-2 TRBV6-5
CASSPVPQAYGYTF TRBJ1-2 TRBV7-8
CASSPRTPPGTGELFF TRBJ2-2 TRBV11-3
CASSNGQGETQYF TRBJ2-5 TRBV7-2
CAISESGQGQEKLFF TRBJ1-4 TRBV10-3
CASSRKGGQPQHF TRBJ1-5 TRBV11-2
CASSPQVQANTGELFF TRBJ2-2 TRBV18
CASSRLAGGVDTQYF TRBJ2-3 TRBV2
CASSQSTRDRSYEQYF TRBJ2-7 TRBV23-1
CASSRRKPGQGASYEAFF TRBJ1-1 TRBV7-6
CSVEGRWGTEAFF TRBJ1-1 TRBV29-1
CASSEQWGGTAYEQYF TRBJ2-7 TRBV2